This T cell receptor (beta chain) was sequenced for a study of cytomegalovirus exposure and HLA in healthy donors. Study-wide results and caveats: The later analysis indicated that the majority of CMV-associated TCR beta chains appeared HLA-restricted.

Primers for the PCR totalled 60 Vbeta and 13 Jbeta. Data came from immunoSEQ multiplex PCR; TCRdb stores just in-frame clones and leaves some out. The sample consists of approximately 170,000 clones, around 78% of them appearing once. For this clone: Its antigen is as yet unknown.

The specimen sequenced was PBMCs. The source of this sequence is a middle-aged woman in good health and CMV-seronegative.

CDR3 sequence reads: CASGTTSGTLVEQFF. CDR3 nucleotide sequence: TGCGCCAGCGGAACGACTAGCGGGACCCTAGTGGAGCAGTTCTTC. The rearrangement links TRBV5-1 to TRBJ2-1; 11 nucleotides line up with TRBD2. The CDR3 runs 15 residues. CDR1 and CDR2 from the germline V gene are SGHRS and YFSETQ. The junction had 13 bases not matched to a gene; V was cut back by 7 bases and J by 10 bases.